Listed below are T cell receptor beta chains from one sample, sequenced in a study of cytotoxic CD8 clonotypes in ibrutinib-treated CLL. Repertoires were generated with immunoSEQ multiplex PCR, while TCRdb's copy carries only in-frame clones and drops some. The data hold over 250,000 clones, with 70% to 80% observed a single time. Material: PBMCs, obtained at disease progression, from a patient treated with ibrutinib. The receptor set was obtained from a human donor with chronic lymphocytic leukemia. Each CDR3 is given with its conserved first and last residue. D genes are given only for firm matches. Clone size is given for some rows only: seen once, a few or many times, or a class if the clone is expanded.

d_call	clone_size	j_call	v_call	cdr3_nt	cdr3_aa
.	.	TRBJ2-1	TRBV7-9	TGTGCCAGCAAACCAGGCGGGGCGAATGAGCAGTTCTTC	CASKPGGANEQFF
.	.	TRBJ1-2	TRBV7-2	TGTGCCAGCACCGAAGCGGGGGGCGGCTATGGCTACACCTTC	CASTEAGGGYGYTF
.	.	TRBJ2-3	TRBV9	TGTGCCAGCAGCGCAACGGGATTGTCGGGTTACACAGATACGCAGTATTTT	CASSATGLSGYTDTQYF
.	.	TRBJ2-7	TRBV5-1	TGCGCCAGCAGCTTGCCTGGGGCTTACTACGAGCAGTACTTC	CASSLPGAYYEQYF
TRBD1	.	TRBJ2-3	TRBV7-7	TGTGCCAGCAGCTTAGCTCCGGGGACAGGGCCGAAGTATTTT	CASSLAPGTGPKYF
TRBD1	.	TRBJ1-5	TRBV15	TGTGCCACCAGCAGACGACAGGGGGGGATTAGCAATCAGCCCCAGCATTTT	CATSRRQGGISNQPQHF
.	few	TRBJ1-2	TRBV7-2	TGTGCCAGCAGCTTAGCTCCCGTCGGGACCGGTAACTATGGCTACACCTTC	CASSLAPVGTGNYGYTF
TRBD2	.	TRBJ2-1	TRBV7-3	TGTGCCAGCAGGGGCGGAGGGACGGCGGGGGATGAGCAGTTCTTC	CASRGGGTAGDEQFF
.	.	TRBJ1-2	TRBV4-1	TGCGCCAGCAGCCAAGTAGGGGAGGTAAATGGCTACACCTTC	CASSQVGEVNGYTF
.	.	TRBJ2-7	TRBV29-1	TGCAGCGTAACTGTGACAGGAAGCGAGCAGTACTTC	CSVTVTGSEQYF
TRBD1	.	TRBJ2-7	TRBV7-9	TGTGCCAGCAGCTCCGGGACAGGGGTCTGGTACGAGCAGTACTTC	CASSSGTGVWYEQYF
TRBD2	.	TRBJ2-1	TRBV28	TGTGCCTATCAACCGGGAGGGTACAATGAGCAGTTCTTC	CAYQPGGYNEQFF
TRBD2	.	TRBJ2-5	TRBV5-6	TGTGCCAGCAGCTTGGGACTAGCGGGAGGAGAGACCCAGTACTTC	CASSLGLAGGETQYF
TRBD2	.	TRBJ2-7	TRBV2	TGTGCCAGCAGTGACAGGGAGGGGTACGAGCAGTACTTC	CASSDREGYEQYF
.	.	TRBJ1-5	TRBV4-3	TGCGCCAGCAGCCAAGACTTAGAGGGACAAAGGGGGGTTCAGCCCCAGCATTTT	CASSQDLEGQRGVQPQHF
.	.	TRBJ1-1	TRBV7-6	TGTGCCAGCAGCCAAGGGACGGGAGAAGCTTTCTTT	CASSQGTGEAFF
TRBD2	.	TRBJ2-1	TRBV5-1	TGCGCCAGCAGCTTTAGCGGGGATTACAATGAGCAGTTCTTC	CASSFSGDYNEQFF
.	.	TRBJ2-5	TRBV7-6	TGTGCCAGCAGCGATACAGGGTTCCAAGAGACCCAGTACTTC	CASSDTGFQETQYF
.	.	TRBJ2-2	TRBV19	TGTGCCAGTATTGGGACGGCCGCGAACACCGGGGAGCTGTTTTTT	CASIGTAANTGELFF
.	.	TRBJ1-1	TRBV19	TGTGCCAGTAGTATGGCAGTAACAAACACTGAAGCTTTCTTT	CASSMAVTNTEAFF
.	.	TRBJ1-5	TRBV9	TGTGCCAGCAGCGTACACGAAAGCCGGGGCAATCAGCCCCAGCATTTT	CASSVHESRGNQPQHF
.	.	TRBJ2-5	TRBV12-5	TGTGCTAGTGGTTTGGTGGGCACAGGGATTGAGACCCAGTACTTC	CASGLVGTGIETQYF
TRBD1	.	TRBJ1-5	TRBV7-2	TGTGCCAGCAGCTACCACCCGGGGACAGGGGTTCAGCCCCAGCATTTT	CASSYHPGTGVQPQHF
TRBD2	.	TRBJ2-7	TRBV4-1	TGCGCCAGCAGCCAAGCCCTAGCGGGGGCCTACGAGCAGTACTTC	CASSQALAGAYEQYF
.	.	TRBJ2-7	TRBV5-1	TGCGCCAGCAGCTTGTATATTGGCAGGGCGGGCGAGCAGTACTTC	CASSLYIGRAGEQYF
TRBD1	.	TRBJ1-6	TRBV7-6	TGTGCCAGCAGCGCGTACAGGGGAACTAATTCACCCCTCCACTTT	CASSAYRGTNSPLHF
.	few	TRBJ2-2	TRBV27	TGTGCCAGCAGTTTCGGAGACAGCTTAAGGCTGAACACCGGGGAGCTGTTTTTT	CASSFGDSLRLNTGELFF
.	.	TRBJ1-1	TRBV28	TGTGCCAGCAGTTTACAGGAAGGGCGGCGCACTGAAGCTTTCTTT	CASSLQEGRRTEAFF
TRBD1	.	TRBJ1-2	TRBV5-6	TGTGCCAGCAGCTCGAGAGACAGGGTGGTCTATGGCTACACCTTC	CASSSRDRVVYGYTF
.	.	TRBJ1-2	TRBV20-1	TGCAGTGCACGGGCCCTATATGGCTACACCTTC	CSARALYGYTF
.	.	TRBJ2-1	TRBV7-3	TGTGCCAGCAGCTTAGACTACCACTCCTACAATGAGCAGTTCTTC	CASSLDYHSYNEQFF
TRBD2	few	TRBJ2-2	TRBV27	TGTGCCAGCAGTTTATCGTGGGGACTAGCGGGTTCCGGGGAGCTGTTTTTT	CASSLSWGLAGSGELFF
TRBD1	.	TRBJ2-7	TRBV10-3	TGTGCCATCAGTGCGACAGGGTACGAGCAGTACTTC	CAISATGYEQYF
TRBD2	.	TRBJ2-1	TRBV4-3	TGCGCCAGCAGCCTGGGACTAGCGGAGTACAATGAGCAGTTCTTC	CASSLGLAEYNEQFF
.	.	TRBJ2-7	TRBV28	TGTGCCAGCAGTACCGACCCCAAGCAGTACTTC	CASSTDPKQYF
.	.	TRBJ2-7	TRBV18	TGTGCCAGCTCACCACCGGTGGTTTCGGCGGGGGAGCAGTACTTC	CASSPPVVSAGEQYF
.	.	TRBJ2-2	TRBV9	TGTGCCAGCAGCCCCCGTGGAAGGGAGTATAGCACCGGGGAGCTGTTTTTT	CASSPRGREYSTGELFF
.	.	TRBJ2-7	TRBV27	TGTGCCAGCAAAAGGGGGTTTCTCGACTACGAGCAGTACTTC	CASKRGFLDYEQYF
.	.	TRBJ2-7	TRBV6-5	TGTGCCAGCACTCAAGGGACACCCCCCTACGAGCAGTACTTC	CASTQGTPPYEQYF
.	.	TRBJ1-6	TRBV7-3	TGTGCCACCCTCGGGGTGGTGGATTCACCCCTCCACTTT	CATLGVVDSPLHF
TRBD1	.	TRBJ1-1	TRBV6-5	TGTGCCAGCAGTAAAAAAGGGACAGGCAACACTGAAGCTTTCTTT	CASSKKGTGNTEAFF
.	.	TRBJ2-1	TRBV4-1	TGCGCCAGCAGCCAGCCGGGAACCTTACGTTACAATGAGCAGTTCTTC	CASSQPGTLRYNEQFF